This T cell receptor beta chain was sequenced for a study of early T cells in non-severe SARS-CoV-2 infection (dated by TCRdb to the early 2020s). As for the study more broadly: Because TCR sequencing was done on bulk RNA from unsorted whole blood, the alpha and beta chains could not be paired.

Libraries came from 5' RACE. The instrument given in TCRdb is NextSeq 500. To correct for sequencing error and PCR bias, the TCR library protocol tagged individual cDNA molecules with unique molecular identifiers. Sequencing covered both TCR alpha and beta chains, and within each sample the abundances of alpha and beta sequences were tightly co-correlated. Under the source paper's analysis protocol: Decombinator V4 was used to perform V gene, J gene and CDR3 annotation of TCR sequences. Expanded TCRs were defined as changing significantly between any two time points under a Poisson model with p below 0.0001. TCR abundances were normalised to the total number of TCRs sequenced per sample and expressed as counts per million. TRAV1-2 paired with TRAJ12, TRAJ20 or TRAJ33 defined MAIT TCRs, while TRAV10 paired with TRAJ18 defined iNKT TCRs. VDJdb, accessed on 1 November 2021, was searched for TCRs annotated for CMV, EBV and SARS-CoV-2, and TCRs annotated for more than one antigen were excluded. The public reads were quality trimmed at Q25 with fastp and then assembled into clones with MiXCR by TCRdb, keeping productive beta chains. When rows share a CDR3 protein, they turn into one entry using the most common DNA and genes. For this entry, the V and J calls and clone size follow TCRdb and not the study's own pipeline. The sample data list about 80,000 distinct CDR3 sequences, and more than 4% of these were observed just once. Of the sample, approximately 7.4% is held by the ten largest clones.

Here is what the overall study found, with its caveats: VDJdb matching was skewed toward anti-spike CD8 responses, so virus-specific expansions were likely underestimated and private and CD4 specificities were missed.

CDR1 and CDR2 were assigned from the germline V gene as MNHEY and SVGEGT. V is clipped by 1 base and J by 3 bases, and the sequence between their germline boundaries is 1 base long. The CDR3 covers 12 residues, taking in both the cysteine and the phenylalanine. The kept DNA is CDR3 alone, 36 bases in frame from the first base. This clonotype appeared many times. What this receptor recognizes is not known. Per-base qualities were not stored, and no clone one base away is much larger. A case-control design nested within a healthcare worker cohort in London, UK, was used, with weekly nasopharyngeal swab PCR tests and blood sampling performed. Healthcare workers were recruited during the week of the UK lockdown, between 23 and 31 March 2020, and followed weekly for up to roughly 15 weeks.

The V gene is TRBV6-2 or TRBV6-3 and the J gene is TRBJ2-1, with the identity of the D gene unclear. The sequence derives from an adult who was a healthcare worker with PCR-confirmed SARS-CoV-2 infection or an uninfected control (not recorded which). The sample in question was whole blood, obtained at baseline. The sequence in DNA is TGTGCCAGCAGTTACTACTACAATGAGCAGTTCTTC. Translated, it reads CASSYYYNEQFF.